The 6 T cell receptor beta chains given below trace back to one sample, sequenced in a study of T-cell memory formation after mild COVID-19. TCRdb re-called the 5' RACE reads with MiXCR, one entry per CDR3 protein. The repertoire holds 40,000 to 60,000 distinct CDR3 sequences, around 10% seen once, with roughly a quarter in the top ten. Input material: PBMCs or a T cell subset sorted from them (not recorded which). The receptor source for this set is a man aged 18 to 29 who had mild COVID-19 (a few samples of this study predate the infection). Cell type and time point are not known.

The J gene is TRBJ2-7, the V gene TRBV28; 8 bases are shared with TRBD2. The CDR3 runs 14 residues. Germline loops: CDR1 MDHEN, CDR2 SYDVKM. V shed 6 bases, J shed 4 bases, and the junction held 8 bases outside the gene matches. CDR3 protein: CASSGSRGAYEQYV. The DNA of the CDR3 is TGTGCCAGCAGCGGATCGCGGGGGGCATACGAGCAGTACGTC.

This clonotype was detected only a few times. The CDR3 DNA sequence: TGTGCCAGCAGCCGTTACAGGGGGTCCCTCTACGAGCAGTACGTC. It codes for CASSRYRGSLYEQYV. The gene calls are TRBV27 and TRBJ2-7, with 8 bases aligning to TRBD1. V lost 6 bases, J lost 3 bases, and 10 bases stayed unmatched. Germline values: CDR1 MNHEY, CDR2 SMNVEV (reference sequence). The CDR3 sequence is 15 residues long.

The V and J genes are TRBV7-2 and TRBJ1-3; D is uncertain. In germline, CDR1 is SGHTA, CDR2 FQGNSA. V lost 5 bases and J 2 bases, leaving 10 bases between the germline ends. This CDR3 has 14 residues. The CDR3 DNA sequence: TGTGCCAGCAGCGTCGAGAATGCTGGAAACACCATATATTTT. Encoded protein: CASSVENAGNTIYF.

V is TRBV11-2 and J is TRBJ2-5, with 10 positions matching TRBD2. CDR1 and CDR2 (germline): SGHAT, FQNNGV. The J segment lost 6 bases and the V segment lost 4 bases, leaving 11 bases of the junction unmatched. The CDR3 sequence is 16 residues long. CDR3 region: CASSSVQRGGPQTQYF. CDR3 coding DNA: TGTGCCAGCAGCTCCGTCCAGCGGGGGGGTCCCCAGACCCAGTACTTC. The whole variable domain, filled in from reference TRBV11-2 and TRBJ2-5, reads EAGVAQSPRYKIIEKRQSVAFWCNPISGHATLYWYQQILGQGPKLLIQFQNNGVVDDSQLPKDRFSAERLKGVDSTLKIQPAKLEDSAVYLCASSSVQRGGPQTQYFGPGTRLLVL.

J is TRBJ1-6 and V is TRBV12-3 or TRBV12-4; D perhaps matches TRBD1 (5 bases). This CDR3 comprises 14 residues. V lost 1 base to trimming and J lost 7 bases, with 8 bases between them. DNA of the CDR3: TGTGCCAGCAGTTTAGGCAGGGAGAATTCACCCCTCCACTTT. This translates into CASSLGRENSPLHF.

This clonotype was seen only a few times. This sequence joins TRBV20-1 and TRBJ2-5; TRBD1 is a possible D gene (5 bases). This CDR3 has 15 residues. Trimming pared 2 bases from V and 0 bases from J, leaving 13 bases between. The germline CDR1 and CDR2 sequences are DFQATT and SNEGSKA (reference sequence). CDR3 bases: TGCAGTGCTAGATTTCCGCAGGGCGACCAAGAGACCCAGTACTTC. This encodes CSARFPQGDQETQYF.